This TCR beta chain was profiled in a study of naive and memory T cell subsets (dated 2017 in TCRdb). Concerning the study at large: The study applied an open-source, UMI-based TCR alpha and beta sequencing pipeline to sorted naive and memory peripheral blood T cell subsets. IgG serology results and the functional CMV T cell responses were in complete agreement. RNA was DNase-treated and reverse transcribed with TCR constant-region primers, mostly using SuperScript III.

The germline V gene sets CDR1 to SGHRS and CDR2 to YFSETQ. V has 0 bases trimmed and J has 0 bases trimmed; junction bases matching no gene number 3. Including the terminal cysteine and phenylalanine, the CDR3 comprises 17 residues. The CDR3 DNA has 51 bases and is translated from base 1. Preparation of the library involved UMI-ligation and nested PCR. The beta constant-region primer was an equimolar mix of two oligonucleotides covering both TRBC1 and TRBC2. The ligated cDNA went through four rounds of PCR with nested alpha and beta constant-region primers together with the SP2 primer. T4 RNA ligase 1 ligated a single-stranded oligonucleotide carrying the SP2 primer and a 12-nucleotide UMI to the cDNA 3' end. Incubation of the ligation reaction was carried out at 16 degrees C for about 18-25 hours. PCR2 was typically run as a SYBR Green qPCR and stopped at a predetermined threshold to prevent over-amplification. Apart from the first purification, every purification step used Agencourt AMPure XP magnetic beads. Libraries were quantified by Qubit and checked on a TapeStation, with a main peak expected near 650 bp. Pooled libraries were sequenced on an Illumina MiSeq with v2 2x251 paired-end kits, typically giving roughly 0.85-2.2 million reads per sample. Each sample's library went into the pool at 4 nM, and about 4.5-7% PhiX was added to help with cluster recognition. As for the authors' bioinformatics: FASTQ reads processed by Demultiplexor were assigned V and J genes by Decombinator through tag matching that tolerated a single base-pair mismatch. Collapsinator relied on UMIs to fix sequencing errors as well as frequency errors caused by PCR heterogeneity. TCRs were translated and CDR3s were extracted from the conserved cysteine to the FGXG phenylalanine by CDR3Translator, with non-productive sequences being flagged. Gini, Shannon entropy and inverse Simpson indices were calculated on repertoires that had been subsampled to equal numbers of UMI-defined TCRs. Power-law fits to clonotype abundance distributions were performed by maximum likelihood within the linear range. On one naive CD8 sample, the pipeline and MIGEC gave similar UMI counts, unique TCR numbers and clonal distributions. In one analysis, naive TCRs that were also found in any memory subset of the same donor were excluded from the naive repertoire. Repertoires were searched for 7,000 to 7,500 CMV-associated CDR3 sequences compiled from VDJdb and a published dataset. TCRdb took the public reads, trimmed them with fastp at Q25, ran MiXCR for clone calling and kept in-frame beta chains. Rows matching on CDR3 protein sequence are summarized as one entry with the most common DNA and genes. These V and J calls derive from TCRdb rather than the authors' analysis. The sample table records 150,000 or so distinct CDR3 sequences; approximately 22% of these occur just once. 0.11% of the sample is held by the ten biggest clonotypes.

From the second PCR step on, the TCR alpha and beta chain libraries were amplified in separate reactions. Donor CMV status was determined by IFNgamma production from CD4+ T cells after overnight stimulation of fresh PBMCs with CMV viral lysate. CD4 T cells were positively selected using Miltenyi beads, after which CD8 T cells were positively selected from the CD4-negative fraction. After staining for CD3, CD4, CD8, CD45RA, CD27 and a live/dead dye, cells were sorted on a BD Aria II into four subsets based on CD45RA and CD27. Three healthy volunteers provided blood, and each donor's sample was split into CD4 and CD8 T cells and then further divided into four differentiation subsets. Roughly 120 ml of peripheral blood was collected from each donor, and PBMC were isolated from the blood using Ficoll-Paque PLUS density-gradient centrifugation. Sorted cells were lysed in RLT buffer, and RNA was extracted with a Qiagen RNeasy kit and stored at -80°C.

The paper as a whole reports these results and caveats: TCR abundance followed a power law whose exponent differed between naive and memory subsets but was consistent across the three individuals. Single alpha or beta chain sequences, rather than paired alpha/beta receptors, were used to define clonotypes. A few larger clonotypes were present in naive repertoires, particularly the CD8 repertoires, and these clonotypes were possibly memory cells re-expressing CD45RA. In both CD4 and CD8 cells, the Gini index increased while Shannon and inverse Simpson diversity decreased from naive through CM, EM and EMRA. After error correction, over 95% of naive TCR sequences appeared only once, giving much steeper abundance distributions than memory subsets. RNA-based TCR counts may be influenced by expression changes linked to T cell activation and differentiation. The repertoire findings for the naive and memory subsets could not be validated, as no ground truth was available.

This clonotype was seen only a few times. Its recognized antigen is unknown. Base qualities are not recorded, but no much larger clone differs from it by a single base. In this chain, TRBV5-1 is recombined with TRBJ2-3; 11 central bases correspond to TRBD2. The clonotype was recovered from a human donor in good health. Source material: naive CD4+ T cells from blood. The sample's cell subset or site label, decoded: naive T cells, CD45RA high CD27+. The nucleotide sequence reads TGCGCCAGCAGCTTGGGAAGGACTAGCGGGAGCACAGATACGCAGTATTTT. Protein translation: CASSLGRTSGSTDTQYF.